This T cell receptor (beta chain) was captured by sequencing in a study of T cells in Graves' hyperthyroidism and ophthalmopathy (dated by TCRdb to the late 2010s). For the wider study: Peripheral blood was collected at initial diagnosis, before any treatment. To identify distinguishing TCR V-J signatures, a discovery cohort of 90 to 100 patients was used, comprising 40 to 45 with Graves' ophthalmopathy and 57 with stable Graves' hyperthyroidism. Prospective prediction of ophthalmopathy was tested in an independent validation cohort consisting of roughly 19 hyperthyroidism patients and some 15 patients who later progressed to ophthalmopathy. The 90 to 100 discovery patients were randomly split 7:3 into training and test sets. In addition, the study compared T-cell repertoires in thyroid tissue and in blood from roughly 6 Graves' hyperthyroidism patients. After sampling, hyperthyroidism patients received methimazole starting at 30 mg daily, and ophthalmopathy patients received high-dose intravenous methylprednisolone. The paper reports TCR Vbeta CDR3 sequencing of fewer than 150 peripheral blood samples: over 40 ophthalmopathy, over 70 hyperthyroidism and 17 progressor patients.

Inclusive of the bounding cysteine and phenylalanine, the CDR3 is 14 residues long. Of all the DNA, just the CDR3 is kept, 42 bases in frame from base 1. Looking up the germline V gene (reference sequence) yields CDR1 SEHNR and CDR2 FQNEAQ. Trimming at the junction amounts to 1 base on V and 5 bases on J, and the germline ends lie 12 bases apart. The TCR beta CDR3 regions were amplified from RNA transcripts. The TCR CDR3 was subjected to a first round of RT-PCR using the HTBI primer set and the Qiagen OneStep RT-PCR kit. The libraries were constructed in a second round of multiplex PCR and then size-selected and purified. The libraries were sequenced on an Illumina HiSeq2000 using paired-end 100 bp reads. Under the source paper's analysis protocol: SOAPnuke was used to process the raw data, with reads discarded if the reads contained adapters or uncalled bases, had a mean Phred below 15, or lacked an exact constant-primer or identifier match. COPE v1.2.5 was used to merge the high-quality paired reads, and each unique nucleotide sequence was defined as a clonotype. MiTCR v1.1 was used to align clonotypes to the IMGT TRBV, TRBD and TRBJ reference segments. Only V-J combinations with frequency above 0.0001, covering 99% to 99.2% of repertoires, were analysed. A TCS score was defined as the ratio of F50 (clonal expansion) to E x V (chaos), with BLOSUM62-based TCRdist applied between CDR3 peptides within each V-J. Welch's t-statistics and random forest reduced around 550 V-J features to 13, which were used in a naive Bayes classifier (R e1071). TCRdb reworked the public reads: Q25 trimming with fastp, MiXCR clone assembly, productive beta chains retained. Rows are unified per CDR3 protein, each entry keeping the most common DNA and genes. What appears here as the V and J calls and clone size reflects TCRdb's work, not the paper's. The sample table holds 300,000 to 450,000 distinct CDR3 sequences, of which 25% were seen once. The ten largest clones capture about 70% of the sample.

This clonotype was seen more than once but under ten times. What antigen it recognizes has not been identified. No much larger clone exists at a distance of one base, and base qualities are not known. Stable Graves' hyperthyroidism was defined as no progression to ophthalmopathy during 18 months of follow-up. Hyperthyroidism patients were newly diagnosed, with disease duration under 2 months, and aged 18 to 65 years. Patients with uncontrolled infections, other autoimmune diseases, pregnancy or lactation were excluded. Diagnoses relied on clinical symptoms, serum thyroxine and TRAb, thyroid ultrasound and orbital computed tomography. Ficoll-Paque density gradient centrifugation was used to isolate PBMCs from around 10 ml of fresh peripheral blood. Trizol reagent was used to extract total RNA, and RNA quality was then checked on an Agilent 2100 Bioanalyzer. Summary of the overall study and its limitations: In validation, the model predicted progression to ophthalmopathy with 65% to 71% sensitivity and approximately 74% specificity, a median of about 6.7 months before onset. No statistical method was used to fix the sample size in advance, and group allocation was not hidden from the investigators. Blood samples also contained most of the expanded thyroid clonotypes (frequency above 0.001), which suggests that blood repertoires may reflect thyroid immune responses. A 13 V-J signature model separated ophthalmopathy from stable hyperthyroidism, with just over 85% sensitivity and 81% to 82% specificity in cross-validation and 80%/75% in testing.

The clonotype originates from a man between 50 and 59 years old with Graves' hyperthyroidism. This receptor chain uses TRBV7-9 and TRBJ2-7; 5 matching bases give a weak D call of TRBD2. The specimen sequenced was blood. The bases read TGTGCCAGCAGCTTAGGAGAGGGTCTGCACGAGCAGTACTTC. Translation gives CASSLGEGLHEQYF.